This T cell receptor beta chain appears in the sequencing data of a study of metastatic and nonmetastatic thyroid tumors. Original handling: Differences in CDR3 between clinicopathological groups were drawn on to build a classifier intended to discriminate distant-metastatic papillary thyroid cancer patients. TCRdb re-called clones via MiXCR from the PCR reads. What appears here as the V and J calls and clone size reflects TCRdb's work, not the paper's. The sample includes 49,000 or so clones, 24% of them seen just once. No patient received treatment before thyroid surgery. This clone appeared many times. The material sequenced was blood. This clonotype was obtained from a male donor with papillary thyroid cancer or a benign thyroid nodule (not recorded which). Some clones in this sample may be carry-over from other donors' samples.

The DNA for the CDR3 is TGTGCCATCAAGGGAGGACAGGACGGATGGAACACTGAAGCTTTCTTT. This encodes CAIKGGQDGWNTEAFF. The chain employs TRBV10-3 and TRBJ1-1; 7 nucleotides agree with TRBD1. Germline CDR1 reads ENHRY; CDR2 reads SYGVKD. The CDR3 contains 16 residues. V trimming: 7 bases; J trimming: 1 base; junction bases outside the gene matches: 12.